This TCR beta chain was recovered during a study of blood T cells in healthy people across ages. Study-wide context: Through template switching, about one barcoded beta molecule was captured per two T cells, as measured in model experiments.

In its sample, this clonotype was seen once. Its target is not known. The study's findings and limits: With age, beta diversity per million T cells declined roughly linearly, significantly by 30 to 40. The authors considered diversity estimates from one million T cells to be underestimates.

Germline CDR1 is SEHNR and CDR2 is FQNEAQ (reference sequence). The CDR3 totals 15 residues. Trimming took 1 base from V and 0 from J, leaving 10 bases between them. With a J-beta primer mix and a sample-barcoded 5' primer, a second PCR ran about 7 to 11 cycles. TCRdb passed the 5' RACE reads through MiXCR, listing each CDR3 protein once. The sample lists some 760,000 distinct CDR3 sequences; 20% to 25% were seen once. This same sample was also part of a study on T cells of mothers and their children.

The receptor was isolated from a boy younger than 18 in good health. Sequencing was done on a sample of blood. The chain joins TRBV7-9 to TRBJ2-7; D is uncertain. In nucleotides, the CDR3 is TGTGCCAGCAGCTTAGTGGTTGGTGGCTCCTACGAGCAGTACTTC. It yields the protein CASSLVVGGSYEQYF.